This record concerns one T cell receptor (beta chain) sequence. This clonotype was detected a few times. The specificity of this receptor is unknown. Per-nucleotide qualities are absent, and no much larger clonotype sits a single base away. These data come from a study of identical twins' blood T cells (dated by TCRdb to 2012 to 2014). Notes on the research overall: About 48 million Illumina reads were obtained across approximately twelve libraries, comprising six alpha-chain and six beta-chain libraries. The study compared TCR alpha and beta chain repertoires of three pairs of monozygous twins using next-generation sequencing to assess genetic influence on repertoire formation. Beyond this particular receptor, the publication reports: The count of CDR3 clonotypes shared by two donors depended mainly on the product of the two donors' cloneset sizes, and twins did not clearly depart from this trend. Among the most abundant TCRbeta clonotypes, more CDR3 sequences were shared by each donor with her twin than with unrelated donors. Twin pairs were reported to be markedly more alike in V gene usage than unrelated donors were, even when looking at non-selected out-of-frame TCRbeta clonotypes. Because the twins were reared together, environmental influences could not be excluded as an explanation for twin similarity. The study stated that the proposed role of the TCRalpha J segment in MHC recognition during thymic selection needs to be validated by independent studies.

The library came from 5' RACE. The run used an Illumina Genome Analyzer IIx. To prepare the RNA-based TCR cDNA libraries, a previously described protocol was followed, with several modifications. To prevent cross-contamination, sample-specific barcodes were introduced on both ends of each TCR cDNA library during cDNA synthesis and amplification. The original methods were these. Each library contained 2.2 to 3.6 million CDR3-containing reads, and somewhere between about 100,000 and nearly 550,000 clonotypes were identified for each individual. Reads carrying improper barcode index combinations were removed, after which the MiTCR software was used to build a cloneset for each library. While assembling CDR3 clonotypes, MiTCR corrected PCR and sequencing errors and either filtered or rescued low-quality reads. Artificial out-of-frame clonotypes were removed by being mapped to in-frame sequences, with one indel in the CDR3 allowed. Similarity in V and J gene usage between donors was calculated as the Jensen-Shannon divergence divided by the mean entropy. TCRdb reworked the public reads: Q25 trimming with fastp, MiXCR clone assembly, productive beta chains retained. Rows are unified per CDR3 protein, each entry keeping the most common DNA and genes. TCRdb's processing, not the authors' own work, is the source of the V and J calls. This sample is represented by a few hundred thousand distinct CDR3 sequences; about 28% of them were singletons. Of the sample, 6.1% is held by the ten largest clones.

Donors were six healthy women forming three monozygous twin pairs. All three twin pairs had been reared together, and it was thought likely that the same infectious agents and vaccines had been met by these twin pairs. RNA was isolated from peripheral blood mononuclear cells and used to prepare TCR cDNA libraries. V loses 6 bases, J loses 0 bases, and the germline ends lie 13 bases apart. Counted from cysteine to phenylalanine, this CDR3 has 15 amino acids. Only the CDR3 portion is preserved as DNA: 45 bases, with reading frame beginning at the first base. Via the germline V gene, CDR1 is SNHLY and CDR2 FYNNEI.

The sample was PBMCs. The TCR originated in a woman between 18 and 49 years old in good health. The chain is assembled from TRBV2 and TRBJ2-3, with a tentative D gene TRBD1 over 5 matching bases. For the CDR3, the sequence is CASSLADKSTDTQYF. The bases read TGTGCCAGCAGCCTTGCGGACAAAAGCACAGATACGCAGTATTTT.